This TCR beta chain emerged from a study of a mutant IDH1 vaccine in newly diagnosed glioma. Across the study: Among treated patients, about 62% were male and approximately 40% female, and mean age was about 41 years. Before enrollment, the patients had been treated with radiotherapy alone, temozolomide alone, or both together. Most of them had received both. Whole-study results and caveats: Researchers report vaccine-induced immune responses in about 93% of patients. There seemed to be no relation between pseudoprogression and changes in top peripheral T cell clonotypes.

The time point is: baseline, week 1 (first vaccination visit). The treatment was: pre-vaccination baseline after standard-of-care therapy. This CDR3 has 14 amino acids. Losses at the gene ends were 2 bases for V and 9 bases for J; bases not matched to a gene: 7. The germline CDR1 and CDR2 sequences are SQVTM and ANQGSEA. Method: immunoSEQ multiplex PCR; TCRdb's copy keeps in-frame clones and lacks some. The profile shows around 50,000 clones, 86% of them singletons. To note about this clone: Its antigen is still unknown.

Sequenced here: PBMCs, sampled from a glioma patient treated with radiotherapy, temozolomide or both. The sequence was obtained from a man aged 35 to 55 with glioma. V and J are TRBV29-1 and TRBJ2-1; 10 bases are a match to TRBD2. CDR3: CSVESVLAGSEQFF. The DNA for the CDR3 is TGCAGCGTTGAATCGGTACTAGCGGGGTCTGAGCAGTTCTTC.